This TCR beta chain was observed in a study of neoadjuvant anti-PD-1 for oral cavity cancer (dated by TCRdb to about 2021). For the wider study: Patients mostly received three to four biweekly doses of nivolumab at 3 mg/kg before curative-intent surgical resection. A fourth nivolumab dose was given around day 43 to patients without progression, and definitive surgical resection was performed in those patients on days 50-56. Patients with complete response, partial response or stable disease by RECIST 1.1 were defined as responders, whereas patients with progression were defined as non-responders. An approximately 30% response rate was observed in the parent correlative cohort, in which about a dozen patients were included. Here is what the overall study found, with its caveats: Only three patients per response group were included in the TCR analyses, and larger cohorts for validation were called for by the authors. After neoadjuvant nivolumab, T cell clonality (Gini index) in PBMCs was significantly higher in non-responders than in responders. Higher pretreatment blood TCRbeta clonality and lower post-treatment tumor TCRbeta clonality were correlated with higher pretreatment blood Treg/Th17 ratios.

PBMC libraries used mostly 450 to 500 ng of input genomic DNA for deep sequencing, with six replicates per sample. Following the manufacturer's instructions, the team built TCRbeta libraries using the immunoSEQ hsTCRbeta kit. An Illumina NovaSeq 6000 S4 flow cell was used to sequence the final libraries, which had first been combined to 3 nM. Per the source publication's procedure: The immunoSEQ Analyzer handled quality control and preprocessing of the raw data. The analysis was restricted to productive rearrangements, with each unique CDR3 amino acid sequence defining a clonotype. Repertoire clonality was estimated as the Gini-Simpson index, which was calculated using the R package tcR. Gini indices were compared with Student's t test, and associations with tumor size change were assessed by Pearson correlation. TCRdb obtained this table from immuneACCESS and retained in-frame rearrangements with V and J assigned. These tables miss some clones; where compared with another copy, unresolved V genes account for less than half of the shortfall, and the remainder is unexplained. For V, J and clone size, that table is used; D and trimming come from the DNA. The sample table shows around 12,000 clones, and more than 60% are seen once. The ten largest clones capture approximately 2.3% of the sample.

The sample's time point label, in plain terms: before neoadjuvant nivolumab. Patients had been newly diagnosed with stage II-IVA oral cavity squamous cell carcinoma, and no prior systemic or radiation treatment had been given to the patients. The cohort consisted of patients with HPV-negative, locally advanced oral cavity squamous cell carcinoma. No culture maintenance or expansion was done, as the peripheral blood mononuclear cells went straight to analysis. The samples were obtained from a longitudinal correlative study of a single-arm phase II trial testing neoadjuvant nivolumab in oral cavity squamous cell carcinoma. Subject-matched pre- and post-treatment PBMCs and tumors from three responders and three non-responders were subjected to genomic DNA-based TCRbeta sequencing. Peripheral blood mononuclear cells were collected once before nivolumab treatment and again after treatment, at the time of surgery. The Maxwell RSC DNA from Cells kit was used to isolate genomic DNA from PBMCs.

On this clone itself: What antigen it recognizes has not been identified. Base qualities are missing; no much larger clone stands one base away.

There are 12 amino acids in the CDR3, from cysteine to phenylalanine inclusive. Just CDR3 DNA is preserved here, 36 bases in frame from base 1. From the germline V gene, CDR1 is SQVTM and CDR2 is ANQGSEA. Trimming leaves V shorter by 7 bases and J shorter by 5 bases, with the junction holding 7 bases beyond the gene matches. The origin of this receptor is a person aged 40-85 years with oral cavity squamous cell carcinoma. The sample was PBMCs, taken before nivolumab (anti-PD-1) treatment. Rearrangement joined TRBV29-1 to TRBJ1-1, with 7 middle bases fitting TRBD1. The CDR3: CSGKQGRTEAFF. The nucleotide sequence reads as follows: TGCAGCGGCAAACAGGGGAGGACTGAAGCTTTCTTT.